Sequencing of this T cell receptor (beta chain) was carried out in a study of T-cell reconstitution after alpha-beta-depleted transplantation in children. Unique molecular identifiers featured in how the TCRbeta library was prepared. TCRdb fed the PCR reads into MiXCR, producing one record per CDR3 protein. The sample yields roughly 400,000 distinct CDR3 sequences, over 40% seen once. This clonotype turned up a few times. The antigen is undetermined. Study-level findings and limits: Some patients owed their high day-60 TCRbeta diversity to surviving recipient T cells and thymic progenitors. Newly made T cells mostly supplied T-cell counts and diversity one year after transplant. Several hundred expanded graft clones reportedly were the source of alpha-beta T cells about two months after transplant.

The material sequenced was PBMCs, taken before TCRalphabeta/CD19-depleted stem cell transplant. The receptor comes from a girl aged 2 to 10 with aplastic anemia, due to receive a stem cell transplant.

This CDR3 reads CAWSVGWGELFF. CDR3 DNA sequence: TGTGCCTGGAGTGTAGGCTGGGGGGAGCTGTTTTTT. The V call is TRBV30, the J call TRBJ2-2; D remains ambiguous. CDR3 size: 12 residues. V gave up 0 bases and J gave up 8 bases, with 7 bases separating them. Germline CDR1 GTSNPN, CDR2 SVGIG (reference sequence).